This TCR beta chain derives from a study of blood T cell repertoires in COVID-19. Germline loops: CDR1 SEHNR, CDR2 FQNEAQ (reference sequence). The V segment lost 5 bases and the J segment 8 bases; nucleotides outside the gene matches: 10. The CDR3 is made up of 15 amino acids. This table comes from immunoSEQ multiplex PCR, and its TCRdb copy is limited to in-frame clones, with some not included. The table has more than 75,000 clones, more than 75% seen once; the top ten hold more than 12%. V usage is TRBV7-9 and J usage is TRBJ2-2; TRBD2 agrees at 8 bases. This receptor was identified in a woman aged 70-85 years with acute or convalescent COVID-19. The sequencing input was peripheral blood. This chain's CDR3 is CASSPRTGGPGELFF. The CDR3 DNA follows: TGTGCCAGCAGCCCCCGGACGGGAGGGCCTGGGGAGCTGTTTTTT.